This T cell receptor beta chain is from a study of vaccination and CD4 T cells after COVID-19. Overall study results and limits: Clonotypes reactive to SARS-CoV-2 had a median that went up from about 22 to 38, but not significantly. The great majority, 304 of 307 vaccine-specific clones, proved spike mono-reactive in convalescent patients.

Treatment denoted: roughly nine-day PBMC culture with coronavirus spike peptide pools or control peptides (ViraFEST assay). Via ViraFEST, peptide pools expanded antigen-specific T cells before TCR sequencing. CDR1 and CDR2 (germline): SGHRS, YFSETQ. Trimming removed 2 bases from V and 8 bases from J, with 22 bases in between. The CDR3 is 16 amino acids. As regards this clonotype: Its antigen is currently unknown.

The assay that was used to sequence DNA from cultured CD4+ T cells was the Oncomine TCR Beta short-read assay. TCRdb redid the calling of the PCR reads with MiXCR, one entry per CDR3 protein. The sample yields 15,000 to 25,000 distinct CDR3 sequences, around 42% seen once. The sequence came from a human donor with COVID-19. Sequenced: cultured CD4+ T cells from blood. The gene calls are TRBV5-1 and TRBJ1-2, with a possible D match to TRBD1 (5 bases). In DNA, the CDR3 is TGCGCCAGCAGCTTCGCTGGGACGCCGCCTGGTATAGGCTACACCTTC. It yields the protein CASSFAGTPPGIGYTF.